This entry describes one T cell receptor beta chain. TCRdb's table, derived via immunoSEQ multiplex PCR, lists solely in-frame clones and lacks some. The sample comprises some 91,000 clones, around 80% of which are singletons, and over 6% rests with the top ten. These data come from a study of blood T cell repertoires in COVID-19. On the study more broadly: From T cells, B-cell-depleted T cells, or PBMCs came the material, which was cDNA or gDNA.

V lost 2 bases and J 5 bases, leaving 12 bases between the germline ends. Germline assignment: CDR1 GTSNPN and CDR2 SVGIG (reference sequence). The CDR3 is 13 residues long. V and J are TRBV30 and TRBJ1-1; no clear D. The clonotype comes from a man in his 70s with acute or convalescent COVID-19. The specimen was peripheral blood. CDR3 in amino acids: CAWSSGGITEAFF. CDR3 coding DNA: TGTGCCTGGAGTAGTGGCGGTATAACTGAAGCTTTCTTT.